Each of the 21 T cell receptor beta chains below was sequenced from the same sample in a study of blood T cell repertoires in COVID-19. The repertoire was sequenced with immunoSEQ multiplex PCR; TCRdb's copy has only in-frame clones and lacks some. The table lists about 39,000 clones, about 80% of them singletons. The material sequenced was peripheral blood. Receptors were obtained from a man aged 45 to 65 with active or convalescent COVID-19.

The chain has TRBV19 and TRBJ2-7, with a tentative D call TRBD1 (6 bases). CDR1 is LNHDA and CDR2 is SQIVND in the germline V gene (reference sequence). V was cut by 6 bases and J by 6 bases, with 15 bases left in between. This CDR3 is built from 13 residues. The CDR3, as DNA: TGTGCCAGTAGCCCAGACAGGTTTGGCGAGCAGTACTTC. This sequence encodes CASSPDRFGEQYF.

The CDR3 nucleotides are TGTGCCAGCAGCTTAGGGTCCCAGGGGCCGTACGAGCAGTACTTC. Translating it yields CASSLGSQGPYEQYF. This sequence joins TRBV7-6 and TRBJ2-7; D perhaps matches TRBD1 (6 bases). CDR1 SGHVS and CDR2 FNYEAQ come from the germline V gene. CDR3 size: 15 residues. V lost 1 base, J lost 4 bases, and 14 bases lay in between.

This rearrangement joins TRBV6-5 to TRBJ1-1, with 9 bases that match TRBD1. Germline-derived CDR1 and CDR2 are MNHEY and SVGAGI. The CDR3 is 13 amino acids. The V segment lost 2 bases and the J segment 6 bases; nucleotides outside the gene matches: 1. CDR3 DNA sequence: TGTGCCAGCAGTTACGGGACAGGGCCTGAAGCTTTCTTT. Encoded protein: CASSYGTGPEAFF.

The chain employs TRBV5-6 and TRBJ2-3; TRBD1 matches at 7 bases. In germline, CDR1 is SGHDT, CDR2 YYEEEE. After removal of 2 bases from V and 0 bases from J, the junction contained 6 bases not matched to a gene. The CDR3 length is 16 residues. CDR3 sequence (DNA): TGTGCCAGCAGCTTAGGGGGCTACACTAGCACAGATACGCAGTATTTT. Protein product: CASSLGGYTSTDTQYF.

This rearrangement joins TRBV7-9 to TRBJ2-4, with TRBD1 matching 9 bases. Germline V gene data show CDR1 as SEHNR and CDR2 as FQNEAQ (reference sequence). This CDR3 is 16 amino acids long. V lost 5 bases and J lost 1; bases outside the gene matches: 6. Here the CDR3 reads CASSGGQGKAKNIQYF. CDR3 nucleotides: TGTGCCAGCAGCGGAGGACAGGGGAAGGCCAAAAACATTCAGTACTTC.

V usage is TRBV4-1 and J usage is TRBJ2-1; 7 bases line up with TRBD1. The V and J ends lost 3 bases and 6 bases, in that order; junction bases with no gene match: 11. The CDR3 covers 16 residues. CDR1 is MGHRA, CDR2 YSYEKL, per germline. The CDR3 here is CASSHRTGVSGNEQFF. CDR3 in DNA: TGCGCCAGCAGCCACCGAACAGGGGTTTCGGGCAATGAGCAGTTCTTC.

The chain carries TRBV7-8 and TRBJ2-5; 11 bases agree with TRBD2. Germline lookup yields CDR1 SGHVS and CDR2 FQNEAQ. The CDR3 runs to 15 residues. V was clipped by 5 bases and J by 5 bases; unmatched bases: 7. As DNA, the CDR3 is TGTGCCAGCAGCCCCAATAGCGGGGGGGCTGAGACCCAGTACTTC. Residues: CASSPNSGGAETQYF.

This clone was recorded once. This sequence joins TRBV19 and TRBJ2-4; 8 positions agree with TRBD2. Germline CDR1 is LNHDA and CDR2 is SQIVND (reference sequence). The ends lost 2 bases at V and 8 bases at J; junction bases unmatched: 5. The CDR3 sequence is 14 residues long. Here the CDR3 reads CASSISPGRDIQYF. CDR3 bases: TGTGCCAGTAGTATAAGTCCCGGGAGGGACATTCAGTACTTC.

This clone was seen a single time. This chain connects TRBV19 to TRBJ1-4; 7 bases are a match to TRBD1. Germline V CDR1 and CDR2: LNHDA, SQIVND (reference sequence). The junction had 6 bases not matched to a gene; V was cut back by 4 bases and J by 4 bases. The CDR3 extends over 15 amino acids. The CDR3 coding sequence is TGTGCCAGTAGTAGCTCACAGGGGATTAATGAAAAACTGTTTTTT. It specifies CASSSSQGINEKLFF.

The chain combines TRBV7-3 with TRBJ1-6, with TRBD1 as a possible D gene (5 bases). The germline V gene has CDR1 SGHTA and CDR2 FQGTGA. This CDR3 contains 15 residues. With 5 bases removed from V and 0 bases from J, the gap between germline ends came to 8 bases. The CDR3 reads CASSPDSSYNSPLHF. As DNA, the CDR3 is TGTGCCAGCAGCCCCGACAGCTCCTATAATTCACCCCTCCACTTT.

This rearrangement joins TRBV5-1 to TRBJ2-2, with 7 bases matching TRBD2. The germline V gene has CDR1 SGHRS and CDR2 YFSETQ. V trimming: 1 base; J trimming: 2 bases; junction bases outside the gene matches: 5. This CDR3 contains 16 residues. CDR3 amino acids: CASSLTLAANTGELFF. The CDR3 region has the DNA TGCGCCAGCAGCTTGACCCTAGCGGCCAACACCGGGGAGCTGTTTTTT.

The rearrangement links TRBV30 to TRBJ1-6; the match to TRBD1 covers 7 bases. The CDR3 has 15 amino acids. The trim removed 2 bases at V and 9 bases at J, leaving 10 bases unmatched. Per the germline V gene, CDR1 is GTSNPN and CDR2 is SVGIG (reference sequence). The CDR3 DNA reads as TGTGCCTGGAGTACACTCGACAGGGATGCTTCACCCCTCCACTTT. Protein: CAWSTLDRDASPLHF.

DNA of the CDR3: TGTGCCATCAACTCCCCGGGACTAGCAAACTACGAGCAGTACTTC. Its translation is CAINSPGLANYEQYF. This chain uses TRBV10-3 with TRBJ2-7; TRBD2 aligns across 9 bases. Trimming removed 7 bases from V and 3 bases from J; junction bases left unmatched: 10. CDR1 is ENHRY, CDR2 SYGVKD, per germline. This CDR3 region has 15 residues.

This chain connects TRBV14 to TRBJ1-1; D may be TRBD1 (5 bases). V lost 2 bases to trimming and J lost 2 bases, with 15 bases between them. Per germline, CDR1 SGHDN and CDR2 FVKESK. CDR3 length: 16 amino acids. The CDR3 reads CASSQRQGRGNTEAFF. The CDR3 nucleotides read TGTGCCAGCAGCCAACGGCAGGGAAGGGGAAACACTGAAGCTTTCTTT. The full variable domain, in which reference TRBV14 and TRBJ1-1 provide the parts outside the CDR3, is EAGVTQFPSHSVIEKGQTVTLRCDPISGHDNLYWYRRVMGKEIKFLLHFVKESKQDESGMPNNRFLAERTGGTYSTLKVQPAELEDSGVYFCASSQRQGRGNTEAFFGQGTRLTVV.

V usage is TRBV9 and J usage is TRBJ2-3; 13 bases agree with TRBD2. Trimming at V came to 4 bases and at J to 4 bases, leaving 6 bases not matched to a gene. The CDR3 is 16 residues long. CDR1 SGDLS and CDR2 YYNGEE come from the germline V gene. The CDR3 DNA reads as TGTGCCAGCAGCACTAGCGGGGGGGCGTCCGCAGATACGCAGTATTTT. Translating it yields CASSTSGGASADTQYF.

The rearrangement links TRBV18 to TRBJ1-1; maybe TRBD1 (6 bases). Germline lookup yields CDR1 KGHSH and CDR2 LQKENI. V lost 4 bases and J lost 3, with 15 bases in between. The CDR3 length is 15 residues. The CDR3 region has the DNA TGTGCCAGCTCACTAGGACGGGGGGGGCACACTGAAGCTTTCTTT. Encoded protein: CASSLGRGGHTEAFF.

The chain couples TRBV6-6 to TRBJ2-7; 9 bases are a match to TRBD1. Trimming removed 0 bases from V and 6 bases from J; junction bases left unmatched: 6. CDR1 and CDR2 (germline): MNHNY, SVGAGI (reference sequence). The CDR3 loop spans 15 amino acids. The chain's CDR3 is CASSYSTGGSGEQYF. In DNA, the CDR3 is TGTGCCAGCAGTTACTCGACAGGGGGTTCTGGCGAGCAGTACTTC.

This rearrangement joins TRBV27 to TRBJ1-6; D gene uncertain. CDR1 is MNHEY, CDR2 SMNVEV, per germline (reference sequence). The CDR3 has 17 residues. V lost 2 bases and J lost 0, with 11 bases in between. The CDR3 loop reads CASSLEARVSYNSPLHF. The CDR3 bases are TGTGCCAGCAGTTTAGAGGCACGCGTCTCCTATAATTCACCCCTCCACTTT.

This chain connects TRBV5-6 to TRBJ2-1; D may be TRBD1 (6 bases). V dropped 4 bases and J dropped 7 bases, with 12 bases sitting between them. This CDR3 has 13 residues. CDR1 is SGHDT and CDR2 is YYEEEE in the germline V gene. The CDR3, as DNA: TGTGCCAGCAGCCCGACAGGATATAATGAGCAGTTCTTC. Translated, it gives CASSPTGYNEQFF.

The genes are TRBV2 and TRBJ2-7; D remains ambiguous. Trimming cost V 8 bases and J 9 bases, with 20 bases left between them. CDR1 SNHLY and CDR2 FYNNEI come from the germline V gene. The CDR3 is made up of 13 amino acids. The CDR3 is CASGLDLWSRQYF. The CDR3 DNA sequence: TGTGCCAGCGGCCTCGACTTATGGAGTCGGCAGTACTTC.

The genes are TRBV5-1 and TRBJ1-3; the match to TRBD1 covers 10 bases. V shed 0 bases and J 2 bases; nucleotides not matched to a gene: 2. The CDR3 consists of 16 residues. Germline CDR1 is SGHRS and CDR2 is YFSETQ. The CDR3 protein is CASSLAGTGAGNTIYF. The CDR3 DNA follows: TGCGCCAGCAGCTTGGCCGGGACAGGGGCTGGAAACACCATATATTTT.